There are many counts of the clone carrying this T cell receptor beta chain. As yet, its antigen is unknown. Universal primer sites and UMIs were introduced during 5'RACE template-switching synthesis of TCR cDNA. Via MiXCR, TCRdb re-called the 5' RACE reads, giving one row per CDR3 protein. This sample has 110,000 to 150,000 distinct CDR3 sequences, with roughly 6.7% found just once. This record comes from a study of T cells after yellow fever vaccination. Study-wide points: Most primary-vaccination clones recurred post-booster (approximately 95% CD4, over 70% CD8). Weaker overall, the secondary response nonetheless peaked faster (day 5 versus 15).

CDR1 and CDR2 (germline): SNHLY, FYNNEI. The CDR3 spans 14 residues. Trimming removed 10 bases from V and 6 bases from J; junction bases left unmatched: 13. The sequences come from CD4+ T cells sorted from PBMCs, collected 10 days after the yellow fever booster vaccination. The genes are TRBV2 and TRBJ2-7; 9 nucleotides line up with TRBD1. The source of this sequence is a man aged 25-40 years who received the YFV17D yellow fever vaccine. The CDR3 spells CATATGTGNLEQYF. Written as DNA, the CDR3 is TGTGCCACAGCTACCGGGACAGGGAATCTCGAGCAGTACTTC.